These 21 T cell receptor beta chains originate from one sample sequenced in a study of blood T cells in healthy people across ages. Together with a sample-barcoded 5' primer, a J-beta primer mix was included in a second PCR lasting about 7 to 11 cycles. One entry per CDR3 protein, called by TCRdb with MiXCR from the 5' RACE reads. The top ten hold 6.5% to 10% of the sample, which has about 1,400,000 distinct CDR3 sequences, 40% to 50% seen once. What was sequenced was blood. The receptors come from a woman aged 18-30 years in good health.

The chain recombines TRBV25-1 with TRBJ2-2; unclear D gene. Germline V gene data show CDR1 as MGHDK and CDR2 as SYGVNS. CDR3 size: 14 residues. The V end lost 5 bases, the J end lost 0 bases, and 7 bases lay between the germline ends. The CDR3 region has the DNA TGTGCCAGCAGTAACCCATCGAACACCGGGGAGCTGTTTTTT. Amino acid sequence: CASSNPSNTGELFF.

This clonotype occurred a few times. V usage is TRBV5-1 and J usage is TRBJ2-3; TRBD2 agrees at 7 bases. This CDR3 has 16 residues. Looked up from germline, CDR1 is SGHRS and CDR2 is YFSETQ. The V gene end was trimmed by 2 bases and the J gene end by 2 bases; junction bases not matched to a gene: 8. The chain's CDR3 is CASSFPGLQVTDTQYF. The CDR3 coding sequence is TGCGCCAGCAGCTTTCCGGGACTACAAGTCACAGATACGCAGTATTTT. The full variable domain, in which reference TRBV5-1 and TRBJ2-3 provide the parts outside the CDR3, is KAGVTQTPRYLIKTRGQQVTLSCSPISGHRSVSWYQQTPGQGLQFLFEYFSETQRNKGNFPGRFSGRQFSNSRSEMNVSTLELGDSALYLCASSFPGLQVTDTQYFGPGTRLTVL.

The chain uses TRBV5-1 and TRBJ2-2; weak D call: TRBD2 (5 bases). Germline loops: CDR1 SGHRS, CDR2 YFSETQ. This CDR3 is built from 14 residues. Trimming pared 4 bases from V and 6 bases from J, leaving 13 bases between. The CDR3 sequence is CASSTELVSGELFF. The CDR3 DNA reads TGCGCCAGCAGCACCGAACTAGTCTCCGGGGAGCTGTTTTTT. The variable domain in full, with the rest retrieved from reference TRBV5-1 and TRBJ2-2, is KAGVTQTPRYLIKTRGQQVTLSCSPISGHRSVSWYQQTPGQGLQFLFEYFSETQRNKGNFPGRFSGRQFSNSRSEMNVSTLELGDSALYLCASSTELVSGELFFGEGSRLTVL.

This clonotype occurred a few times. The CDR3 bases are TGTGCCACCAGCAGAGATGGGGGGTCCTATGGCTACACCTTC. Amino acid sequence: CATSRDGGSYGYTF. V is TRBV15 and J is TRBJ1-2, with a tentative D call TRBD1 (5 bases). CDR3 length equals 14 residues. Germline CDR1 is LNHNV and CDR2 is YYDKDF (reference sequence). Trimming shortened V by 0 bases and J by 4 bases, and 9 bases separated the two germline ends.

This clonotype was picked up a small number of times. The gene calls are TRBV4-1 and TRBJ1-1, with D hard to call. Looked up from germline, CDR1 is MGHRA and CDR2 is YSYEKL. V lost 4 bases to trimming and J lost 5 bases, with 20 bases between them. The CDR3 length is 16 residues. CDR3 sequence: CASSPPRRTGLTEAFF. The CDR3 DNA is TGCGCCAGCAGCCCCCCCCGGAGGACGGGCCTGACTGAAGCTTTCTTT.

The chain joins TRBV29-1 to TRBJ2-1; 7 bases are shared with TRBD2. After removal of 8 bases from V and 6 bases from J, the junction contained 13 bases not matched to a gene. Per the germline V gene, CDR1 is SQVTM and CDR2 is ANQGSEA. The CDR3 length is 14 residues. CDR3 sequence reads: CSLAGGSSPNEQFF. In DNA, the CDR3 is TGCAGCCTTGCGGGCGGGAGCTCCCCCAATGAGCAGTTCTTC.

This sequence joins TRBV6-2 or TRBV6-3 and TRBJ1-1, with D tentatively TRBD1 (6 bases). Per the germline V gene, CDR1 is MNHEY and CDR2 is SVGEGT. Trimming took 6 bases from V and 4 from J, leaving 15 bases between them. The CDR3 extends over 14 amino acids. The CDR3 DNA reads TGTGCCAGCAGCTTACAGGGCCGGGCCACTGAAGCTTTCTTT. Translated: CASSLQGRATEAFF.

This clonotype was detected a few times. CDR3 residues: CASSETRGIVDTQYF. For the CDR3, the DNA is TGTGCCAGCAGTGAAACACGCGGGATAGTAGATACGCAGTATTTT. The chain carries TRBV6-1 and TRBJ2-3; maybe TRBD2 (6 bases). The CDR3 length is 15 residues. Germline CDR1 MNHNS, CDR2 SASEGT. The germline V and J ends were trimmed by 2 bases and 5 bases, with 14 bases remaining between them.

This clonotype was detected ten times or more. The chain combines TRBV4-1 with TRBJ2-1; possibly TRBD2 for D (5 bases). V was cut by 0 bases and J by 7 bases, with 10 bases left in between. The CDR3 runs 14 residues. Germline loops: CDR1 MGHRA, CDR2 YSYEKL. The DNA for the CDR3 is TGCGCCAGCAGCCAAGACGCGGGTACGAATGAGCAGTTCTTC. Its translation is CASSQDAGTNEQFF.

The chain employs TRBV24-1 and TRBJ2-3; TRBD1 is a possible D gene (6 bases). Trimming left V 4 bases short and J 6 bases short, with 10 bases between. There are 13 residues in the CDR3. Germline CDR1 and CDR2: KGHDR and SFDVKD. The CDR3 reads CATSDQGWDTQYF. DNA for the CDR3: TGTGCCACCAGTGACCAGGGGTGGGATACGCAGTATTTT.

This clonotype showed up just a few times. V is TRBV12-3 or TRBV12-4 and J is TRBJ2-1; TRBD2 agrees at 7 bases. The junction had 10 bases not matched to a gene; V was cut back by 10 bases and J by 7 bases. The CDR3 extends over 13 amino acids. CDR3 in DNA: TGTGCCATCCCGGGGGGTGGCATGAATGAGCAGTTCTTC. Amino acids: CAIPGGGMNEQFF.

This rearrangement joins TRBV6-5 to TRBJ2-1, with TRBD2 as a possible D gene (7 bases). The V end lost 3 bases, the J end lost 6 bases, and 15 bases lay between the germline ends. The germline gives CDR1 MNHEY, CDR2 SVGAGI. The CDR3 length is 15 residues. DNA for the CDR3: TGTGCCAGCAGTTATGGTCTAGGGGGGGGCAATGAGCAGTTCTTC. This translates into CASSYGLGGGNEQFF.

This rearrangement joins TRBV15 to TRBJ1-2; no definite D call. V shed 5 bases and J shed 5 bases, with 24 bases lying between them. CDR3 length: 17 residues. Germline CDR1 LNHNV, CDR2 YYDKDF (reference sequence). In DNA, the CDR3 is TGTGCCACCAGCTCCTTGGAGAAGGCGGCGGGCCAATATGGCTACACCTTC. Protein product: CATSSLEKAAGQYGYTF.

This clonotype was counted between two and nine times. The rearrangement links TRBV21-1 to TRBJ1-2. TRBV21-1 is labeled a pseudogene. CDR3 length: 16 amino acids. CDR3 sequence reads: CASSKMSLDTNYGYTF. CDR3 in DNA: TGTGCCAGCAGCAAAATGAGCCTAGACACTAACTATGGCTACACCTTC.

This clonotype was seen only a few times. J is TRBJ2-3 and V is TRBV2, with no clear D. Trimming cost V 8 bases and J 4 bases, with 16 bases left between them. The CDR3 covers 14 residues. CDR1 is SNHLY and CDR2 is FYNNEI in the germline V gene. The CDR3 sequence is CASHSNGVADTQYF. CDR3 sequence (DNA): TGTGCCAGCCACAGCAACGGTGTGGCAGATACGCAGTATTTT.

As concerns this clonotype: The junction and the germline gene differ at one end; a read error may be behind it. As DNA, the CDR3 is TGTGCCGGCAGCTCACGAGGGCGGGTGGGCACAGATACGCAGTATTTT. Its translation: CAGSSRGRVGTDTQYF. This sequence joins TRBV7-2 and TRBJ2-3; a weak D match, TRBD2 (5 bases). The germline CDR1 and CDR2 sequences are SGHTA and FQGNSA. The CDR3 is 16 amino acids.

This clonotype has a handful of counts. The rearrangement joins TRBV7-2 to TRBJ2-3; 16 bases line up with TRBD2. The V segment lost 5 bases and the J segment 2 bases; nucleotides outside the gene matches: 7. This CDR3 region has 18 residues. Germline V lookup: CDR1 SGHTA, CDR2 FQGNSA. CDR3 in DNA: TGTGCCAGCAGCCAGGGACTAGCGGGAGGGATGATCACAGATACGCAGTATTTT. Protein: CASSQGLAGGMITDTQYF.

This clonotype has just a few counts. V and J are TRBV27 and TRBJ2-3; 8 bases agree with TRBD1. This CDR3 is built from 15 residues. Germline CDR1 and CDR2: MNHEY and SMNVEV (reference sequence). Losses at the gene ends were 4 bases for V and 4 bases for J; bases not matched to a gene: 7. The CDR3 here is CASSYAGGPSDTQYF. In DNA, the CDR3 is TGTGCCAGCAGTTACGCAGGGGGCCCGTCAGATACGCAGTATTTT.

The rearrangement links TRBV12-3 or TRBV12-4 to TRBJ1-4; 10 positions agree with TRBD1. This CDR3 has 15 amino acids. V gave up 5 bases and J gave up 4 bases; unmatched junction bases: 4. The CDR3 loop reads CASSPDRGHNEKLFF. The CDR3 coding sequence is TGTGCCAGCAGTCCAGACAGGGGGCATAATGAAAAACTGTTTTTT.

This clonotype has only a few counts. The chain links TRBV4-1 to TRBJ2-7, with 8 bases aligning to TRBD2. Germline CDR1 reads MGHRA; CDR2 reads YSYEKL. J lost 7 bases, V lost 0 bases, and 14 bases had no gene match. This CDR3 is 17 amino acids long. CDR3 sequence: CASSQDFASGGNNEQYF. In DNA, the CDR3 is TGCGCCAGCAGCCAAGATTTTGCAAGCGGGGGAAACAATGAGCAGTACTTC.

DNA of the CDR3: TGTGCCAGCAGCCACCCCCTAAGAGGACTAGCGGGTCAAGAGACCCAGTACTTC. Residues: CASSHPLRGLAGQETQYF. V gene TRBV3-1 combines with J gene TRBJ2-5; 11 nucleotides match TRBD2. CDR3 length equals 18 residues. Germline CDR1 is LGHDT and CDR2 is YNNKEL (reference sequence). J was trimmed by 2 bases and V by 3 bases; bases with no gene match: 11.